The 23 T cell receptor beta chains given below trace back to one sample, sequenced in a study of T cells expressing NK-cell markers. TCRdb derives one entry per CDR3 protein from the 5' RACE reads, leaving out DNA. The sample has around 550,000 distinct CDR3 sequences, and its top ten clones hold approximately 3.6%. The specimen was blood T cells: a sorted CD56 or NKG2C T cell subset, CD4+ or CD8+ T cells, or bulk PBMC T cells (not recorded which). The receptors stem from a man aged 18 to 30 in good health.

The genes are TRBV5-1 and TRBJ2-1; lacking DNA, the TRBD2 call made by TCRdb goes unchecked. Germline CDR1 and CDR2: SGHRS and YFSETQ. The CDR3 extends over 17 amino acids. The CDR3 protein is CASSAAGMGLRDNEQFF. The entire variable domain, with the rest obtained from reference TRBV5-1 and TRBJ2-1, is as follows: KAGVTQTPRYLIKTRGQQVTLSCSPISGHRSVSWYQQTPGQGLQFLFEYFSETQRNKGNFPGRFSGRQFSNSRSEMNVSTLELGDSALYLCASSAAGMGLRDNEQFFGPGTRLTVL.

The chain has TRBV6-5 and TRBJ2-2; there is no DNA to check the TCRdb D call of TRBD2. From germline, CDR1 is MNHEY and CDR2 SVGAGI. This CDR3 has 17 residues. The CDR3 loop is CASSYSYTTTYTGELFF.

The chain joins TRBV3-1 to TRBJ2-5; the TRBD2 assignment by TCRdb is unverifiable without DNA. This CDR3 has 17 residues. Germline V CDR1 and CDR2: LGHDT, YNNKEL (reference sequence). The CDR3 is CASSPLLAGERQETQYF.

V gene TRBV6-1 combines with J gene TRBJ2-3; the TRBD2 assignment by TCRdb is unverifiable without DNA. The CDR3 loop spans 19 amino acids. Germline lookup yields CDR1 MNHNS and CDR2 SASEGT. The CDR3 region is CASSDLWLAGEYGTDTQYF.

The genes are TRBV12-3 or TRBV12-4 and TRBJ2-1; as DNA is missing, the TRBD2 call by TCRdb cannot be tested. This CDR3 has 14 amino acids. CDR3 region: CASNTRREANEQFF.

V gene TRBV7-8 combines with J gene TRBJ2-1. Germline values: CDR1 SGHVS, CDR2 FQNEAQ. This CDR3 region has 13 residues. CDR3 loop: CASTTHMVHEQFF.

The J gene is TRBJ2-1, the V gene TRBV6-2 or TRBV6-3. CDR3 length equals 13 residues. Germline V gene sequence: CDR1 MNHEY, CDR2 SVGEGT. CDR3 region: CATAGTPYNEQFF.

V usage is TRBV5-5 and J usage is TRBJ2-5; TCRdb indicates TRBD1, and absent DNA this call remains unverified. This CDR3 contains 14 residues. CDR1 and CDR2 from the germline V gene are SGHKS and YYEKEE (reference sequence). The CDR3 loop is CASSRWGQMETQYF.

The chain employs TRBV27 and TRBJ2-3; the D call from TCRdb, TRBD2, cannot be confirmed without DNA. CDR1 and CDR2 from the germline V gene are MNHEY and SMNVEV (reference sequence). This CDR3 region has 16 residues. CDR3 sequence: CASSLNQGLAGNTQYF.

This sequence joins TRBV25-1 and TRBJ2-7; the D call of TRBD1 rests on TCRdb alone, since no DNA is present to check it. Germline V gene sequence: CDR1 MGHDK, CDR2 SYGVNS. The CDR3 is 14 residues long. CDR3 sequence reads: CASSETGLTYEQYF.

V usage is TRBV29-1 and J usage is TRBJ2-5; the D gene TCRdb calls, TRBD1, cannot be checked with no DNA. The CDR3 has 14 residues. Germline lookup yields CDR1 SQVTM and CDR2 ANQGSEA. CDR3 loop: CSVRPGQSQETQYF.

The chain combines TRBV29-1 with TRBJ1-1. Germline lookup yields CDR1 SQVTM and CDR2 ANQGSEA. The CDR3 contains 14 residues. The CDR3 loop is CSVSGIGLNTEAFF. The whole variable domain, filled in from reference TRBV29-1 and TRBJ1-1, reads SAVISQKPSRDICQRGTSLTIQCQVDSQVTMMFWYRQQPGQSLTLIATANQGSEATYESGFVIDKFPISRPNLTFSTLTVSNMSPEDSSIYLCSVSGIGLNTEAFFGQGTRLTVV.

This chain joins TRBV10-3 and TRBJ2-7; with no DNA, the TCRdb D assignment of TRBD2 cannot be verified. CDR3 length equals 14 residues. The germline V gene has CDR1 ENHRY and CDR2 SYGVKD. CDR3 protein: CAIRPERGAYEQYF.

The rearrangement joins TRBV4-1 to TRBJ1-4. The CDR3 extends over 18 amino acids. CDR1 and CDR2 (germline): MGHRA, YSYEKL. The CDR3: CASSQPKVGEVRSLELFF.

The V call is TRBV25-1, the J call TRBJ2-1; TCRdb's D gene call, TRBD2, goes unchecked for lack of DNA. This CDR3 comprises 16 residues. CDR1 and CDR2 (germline): MGHDK, SYGVNS. The CDR3 spells CASSELFSGSIDEQFF.

CDR3 protein: CASSLEAGALYTQYF. V is TRBV5-6 and J is TRBJ2-3; TCRdb reports TRBD1, a call that lacks DNA to check it against. Germline CDR1 SGHDT, CDR2 YYEEEE. The CDR3 has 15 residues.

The J gene is TRBJ2-5, the V gene TRBV29-1; the D call of TRBD1 rests on TCRdb alone, since no DNA is present to check it. This CDR3 spans 12 amino acids. Looked up from germline, CDR1 is SQVTM and CDR2 is ANQGSEA. The CDR3 loop is CSVLPGQQTQYF.

The chain combines TRBV3-1 with TRBJ2-5; the D gene TCRdb calls, TRBD2, cannot be checked with no DNA. Germline assignment: CDR1 LGHDT and CDR2 YNNKEL (reference sequence). This CDR3 region has 13 residues. The CDR3 is CASGTSGRETQYF.

The rearrangement uses TRBV15 and TRBJ2-1. CDR1 LNHNV and CDR2 YYDKDF come from the germline V gene (reference sequence). The length of the CDR3 is 16 residues. The CDR3 loop is CATSRDDTSPYNEQFF.

The rearrangement joins TRBV5-6 to TRBJ2-7; TCRdb designates TRBD2, a call that cannot be tested without DNA. This CDR3 is 18 amino acids long. Germline lookup yields CDR1 SGHDT and CDR2 YYEEEE. CDR3 protein: CASSPRRVWREFRYEQYF.

CDR3 in amino acids: CASSPPLQRPYNEQFF. This chain links TRBV12-3 or TRBV12-4 with TRBJ2-1; TCRdb calls TRBD1, which cannot be checked without DNA. The CDR3 is 16 amino acids.

This chain connects TRBV5-1 to TRBJ2-3; TCRdb gives TRBD1 as the D gene, but with no DNA this cannot be confirmed. CDR3 length: 13 amino acids. CDR1 is SGHRS and CDR2 is YFSETQ in the germline V gene. CDR3: CASSLVGQGTQYF.

The V and J genes are TRBV28 and TRBJ2-1; TCRdb picks TRBD1, but there is no DNA to check that call. Germline lookup yields CDR1 MDHEN and CDR2 SYDVKM. This CDR3 contains 14 residues. CDR3 sequence reads: CASSPPRVSNEQFF.